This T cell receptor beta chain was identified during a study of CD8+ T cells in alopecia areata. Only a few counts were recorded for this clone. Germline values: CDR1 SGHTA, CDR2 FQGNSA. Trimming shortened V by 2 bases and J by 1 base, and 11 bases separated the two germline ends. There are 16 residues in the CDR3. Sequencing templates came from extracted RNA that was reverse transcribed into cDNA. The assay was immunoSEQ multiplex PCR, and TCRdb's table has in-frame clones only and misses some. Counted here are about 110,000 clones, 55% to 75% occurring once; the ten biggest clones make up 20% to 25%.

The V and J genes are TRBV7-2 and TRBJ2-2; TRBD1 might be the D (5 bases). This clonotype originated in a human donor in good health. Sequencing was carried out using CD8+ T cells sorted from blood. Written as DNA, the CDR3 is TGTGCCAGCAGCTTACGTAAAACAGGGAACACCGGGGAGCTGTTTTTT. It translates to CASSLRKTGNTGELFF.